The sequence of this T cell receptor (beta chain) was determined in a study of T cell responses to AZD1222 COVID-19 vaccine. Using immunoSEQ multiplex PCR, the repertoire was profiled, and TCRdb retains in-frame clones only, with some absent. The data contain around 120,000 clones, about 93% of them singletons. Germline V CDR1 and CDR2: GTSNPN, SVGIG (reference sequence). Trimming took 2 bases from V and 6 from J; bases not matched to a gene: 8. The CDR3 has 14 residues. This receptor was obtained from an adult who received the AZD1222 COVID-19 vaccine. Material: peripheral blood, obtained 28 days after the second AZD1222 dose. The chain uses TRBV30 and TRBJ1-2, with 8 bases lining up with TRBD1. The CDR3 DNA is TGTGCCTGGAGTCGTGCCGGGACAGGAGATGGCTACACCTTC. Its protein product is CAWSRAGTGDGYTF.